The next 7 T cell receptor beta chains were all read from a single sample in a study of T cells in Graves' hyperthyroidism and ophthalmopathy. Using RNA transcripts as the source, TCR beta CDR3 regions were amplified. The HTBI primer set served for first-round RT-PCR of the TCR CDR3. TCRdb re-analysed the multiplex PCR reads in MiXCR, keeping a single row per CDR3 protein. Seen here are hundreds of thousands of distinct CDR3 sequences, roughly 14% observed once, and the top ten hold over 3.5%. Sequenced input: blood. The receptors were gathered from a woman aged 40 to 50 with Graves' ophthalmopathy.

This clonotype was detected many times. The V gene is TRBV29-1, the J gene TRBJ1-1; no clear D. V lost 4 bases to trimming and J lost 7 bases, with 10 bases between them. CDR1 and CDR2 from the germline V gene are SQVTM and ANQGSEA. The CDR3 contains 11 residues. The CDR3 here is CSVAGAHEAFF. DNA of the CDR3: TGCAGCGTTGCGGGAGCACATGAAGCTTTCTTT. Full variable domain (remainder filled in from reference TRBV29-1 and TRBJ1-1): SAVISQKPSRDICQRGTSLTIQCQVDSQVTMMFWYRQQPGQSLTLIATANQGSEATYESGFVIDKFPISRPNLTFSTLTVSNMSPEDSSIYLCSVAGAHEAFFGQGTRLTVV.

Many counts were recorded for this clonotype. The genes are TRBV10-3 and TRBJ2-7; D remains unclear. Germline CDR1 and CDR2: ENHRY and SYGVKD. The CDR3 is made up of 14 amino acids. V was trimmed by 0 bases and J by 4 bases, leaving 10 bases between them. The CDR3 spells CAISESGRDYEQYF. CDR3 sequence (DNA): TGTGCCATCAGTGAGTCGGGCAGAGATTACGAGCAGTACTTC.

This clonotype came up many times. The genes are TRBV10-3 and TRBJ2-6; possible D gene TRBD1, 7 bases. Trimming shortened V by 4 bases and J by 9 bases, and 16 bases separated the two germline ends. The CDR3 spans 15 residues. Looked up from germline, CDR1 is ENHRY and CDR2 is SYGVKD. CDR3 coding DNA: TGTGCCATCAGTGGAGGAGGGGGCGCGCACAACGTCCTGACTTTC. Translation gives CAISGGGGAHNVLTF.

This clonotype occurred many times. The rearrangement joins TRBV28 to TRBJ2-7; D gene ambiguous. The CDR3 is 15 residues long. Trimming took 1 base from V and 6 from J, leaving 16 bases between them. In germline, CDR1 is MDHEN, CDR2 SYDVKM. CDR3 region: CASSLYYTDDTEQYF. DNA of the CDR3: TGTGCCAGCAGTTTATACTACACCGACGATACCGAGCAGTACTTC. Combining the CDR3 with reference TRBV28 and TRBJ2-7 gives the whole variable domain DVKVTQSSRYLVKRTGEKVFLECVQDMDHENMFWYRQDPGLGLRLIYFSYDVKMKEKGDIPEGYSVSREKKERFSLILESASTNQTSMYLCASSLYYTDDTEQYFGPGTRLTVT.

The chain joins TRBV18 to TRBJ2-2, with D perhaps assigned TRBD1 or TRBD2 (5 bases each). The germline V gene encodes CDR1 KGHSH and CDR2 LQKENI. Trimming cost V 3 bases and J 7 bases, with 9 bases left between them. The CDR3 consists of 13 residues. The CDR3 DNA reads as TGTGCCAGCTCACCGAGGGACGACGGGGAGCTGTTTTTT. Its translation is CASSPRDDGELFF.

This clonotype has ten or more counts. The chain links TRBV15 to TRBJ1-5; D not certain. Germline CDR1 and CDR2: LNHNV and YYDKDF (reference sequence). V shed 0 bases and J shed 1 base, with 7 bases lying between them. The CDR3 runs to 15 residues. The CDR3 bases are TGTGCCACCAGCAGAGATCTACTCAGCAATCAGCCCCAGCATTTT. Protein: CATSRDLLSNQPQHF.

This clonotype was counted many times. Written as DNA, the CDR3 is TGTGCCAGCAGTTATCTGGAGGATTATAGCAATCAGCCCCAGCATTTT. It is translated as CASSYLEDYSNQPQHF. The genes are TRBV6-2 or TRBV6-3 and TRBJ1-5; no clear D gene. The V and J ends lost 3 bases and 0 bases respectively, with 12 bases between them. The CDR3 sequence is 16 residues long. Germline-derived CDR1 and CDR2 are MNHEY and SVGEGT.